The clone carrying this T cell receptor (beta chain) was counted a single time. No antigen is known for it. Time point in this sample: week 47, end of study. A single vaccine dose contained 300 ug of mutant IDH1 20-mer peptide, and topical imiquimod was used with it. Method: immunoSEQ multiplex PCR; TCRdb's copy keeps in-frame clones and lacks some. The data hold some 13,000 clones, with around 80% observed a single time. The germline V gene encodes CDR1 MGHDK and CDR2 SYGVNS. Trimming pared 4 bases from V and 6 bases from J, leaving 16 bases between. The CDR3 has 15 amino acids. The data were taken from a study of a mutant IDH1 vaccine in newly diagnosed glioma. In the study overall: Vaccines were begun 4-6 weeks after radiotherapy alone, or with temozolomide cycles. Study-wide points: Seemingly, pseudoprogression had no relation to changes in the top peripheral T cell clonotypes. 80% to 95% of patients showed vaccine-induced immune responses across multiple MHC alleles.

The source is a woman between 40 and 55 years old with glioma. Material: PBMCs, obtained from a glioma patient whose treatment included an IDH1 peptide vaccine. V gene TRBV25-1 combines with J gene TRBJ1-5, with D maybe TRBD1 (5 bases). The CDR3 DNA sequence: TGTGCCAGCAGTGCCCGAGACAGAAAGGGTCAGCCCCAGCATTTT. Residues: CASSARDRKGQPQHF.